The entry below gives a single T cell receptor beta chain sequence along with its context. The target antigen is unknown. The authors ran a second PCR of about 7 to 12 cycles using a sample-barcoded 5' primer and a J-beta primer mix. Via MiXCR, TCRdb re-called the 5' RACE reads, giving one row per CDR3 protein. The table lists about 900,000 distinct CDR3 sequences, approximately 59% of them singletons. The CDR3 totals 15 residues. Trimming removed 5 bases from V and 0 bases from J, with 14 bases in between. CDR1 DFQATT and CDR2 SNEGSKA come from the germline V gene (reference sequence). Around 9 milliliters of peripheral blood were drawn from each donor into EDTA-treated tubes. Samples had at least 7 million PBMCs isolated from them. The data stem from a study of blood T cells in healthy people across ages. Broader study findings: TCR beta diversity was tightly associated with the proportion of naive T cells. Without sorted subsets, naive and antigen-experienced compartments could not be conclusively compared.

The chain combines TRBV20-1 with TRBJ2-1; weak D call: TRBD1 (7 bases). This clonotype was sampled from a young man in good health. Input material: blood. DNA of the CDR3: TGCAGTGCTGGAGGGGGCCTAAGCTCCTACAATGAGCAGTTCTTC. Amino acid sequence: CSAGGGLSSYNEQFF.